The 17 T cell receptor beta chains presented below share a single source sample, sequenced in a study of T cell responses to AZD1222 COVID-19 vaccine. The repertoire was sequenced with immunoSEQ multiplex PCR; TCRdb's copy has only in-frame clones and lacks some. The sample consists of about 130,000 clones, roughly 90% of them appearing once. Material: peripheral blood, obtained on day 0 of AZD1222 vaccination. The receptors come from an adult in good health.

This clone occurred once. This rearrangement joins TRBV11-3 to TRBJ2-1; 8 nucleotides line up with TRBD1. The CDR3 has 15 amino acids. Trimming cost V 4 bases and J 5 bases; bases outside gene matches: 7. Germline assignment: CDR1 SGHNT and CDR2 YENEEA. In DNA, the CDR3 is TGTGCCAGCAGCTCCCGACAGGGGTGGGACAATGAGCAGTTCTTC. Translation: CASSSRQGWDNEQFF.

This sequence joins TRBV18 and TRBJ1-1; D is uncertain. The CDR3 length is 15 residues. With 5 bases removed from V and 1 base from J, the gap between germline ends came to 14 bases. Germline CDR1 reads KGHSH; CDR2 reads LQKENI. CDR3 amino acids: CASSGGLFSNTEAFF. The CDR3 DNA reads TGTGCCAGCTCAGGAGGGCTGTTCTCGAACACTGAAGCTTTCTTT. Full variable domain (remainder filled in from reference TRBV18 and TRBJ1-1): NAGVMQNPRHLVRRRGQEARLRCSPMKGHSHVYWYRQLPEEGLKFMVYLQKENIIDESGMPKERFSAEFPKEGPSILRIQQVVRGDSAAYFCASSGGLFSNTEAFFGQGTRLTVV.

This chain's CDR3 is CASTGGWDNHEKLFF. In DNA, the CDR3 is TGTGCCAGCACCGGGGGGTGGGACAACCACGAAAAACTGTTTTTT. The chain carries TRBV25-1 and TRBJ1-4, with a weak D call TRBD1 (6 bases). This CDR3 has 15 amino acids. CDR1 and CDR2 (germline): MGHDK, SYGVNS. V was pared by 7 bases and J by 8 bases, with 20 bases between.

The chain has TRBV5-1 and TRBJ1-2, with D maybe TRBD1 (5 bases). The CDR3 covers 17 residues. Between the trimmed V and J ends, which lost 0 bases and 0 bases, there was a span of 15 bases. Germline V gene lookup returns CDR1 SGHRS and CDR2 YFSETQ. The CDR3 region has the DNA TGCGCCAGCAGCTTGGCCCGGGCGGACAATTCTAACTATGGCTACACCTTC. Amino acid sequence: CASSLARADNSNYGYTF.

The chain has TRBV27 and TRBJ1-5; D is undetermined. The CDR3 runs 14 residues. V lost 5 bases, J lost 3 bases, and 11 bases lay in between. The germline gives CDR1 MNHEY, CDR2 SMNVEV (reference sequence). The CDR3 reads CASSAGRYNQPQHF. The CDR3 region has the DNA TGTGCCAGCAGTGCTGGACGGTACAATCAGCCCCAGCATTTT.

This chain joins TRBV9 and TRBJ1-3; weak D call: TRBD1 (5 bases). The germline gives CDR1 SGDLS, CDR2 YYNGEE. With 0 bases removed from V and 0 bases from J, the gap between germline ends came to 19 bases. The CDR3 has 19 amino acids. CDR3 sequence: CASSVAPSGGTYSGNTIYF. CDR3 sequence (DNA): TGTGCCAGCAGCGTAGCGCCCTCTGGGGGAACCTACTCTGGAAACACCATATATTTT.

The chain links TRBV5-6 to TRBJ1-2; D gene uncertain. With 0 bases removed from V and 1 base from J, the gap between germline ends came to 7 bases. This CDR3 has 14 amino acids. Germline CDR1 reads SGHDT; CDR2 reads YYEEEE. DNA for the CDR3: TGTGCCAGCAGCTTGGTGGTGAATAACTATGGCTACACCTTC. Its protein product is CASSLVVNNYGYTF.

V gene TRBV7-9 combines with J gene TRBJ2-7; D is undetermined. The CDR3 covers 12 residues. Germline V gives CDR1 SEHNR, CDR2 FQNEAQ (reference sequence). The ends were cut back, 5 bases at V and 5 bases at J, with 10 bases in the middle. CDR3 in DNA: TGTGCCAGCAGCCCGCGCTCGGACGAGCAGTACTTC. Amino acids: CASSPRSDEQYF.

The gene calls are TRBV7-3 and TRBJ2-2, with unresolved D. Trimming removed 5 bases at V and 1 base at J, with 14 bases between. The germline gives CDR1 SGHTA, CDR2 FQGTGA. This CDR3 spans 16 amino acids. CDR3 region: CASSPSQLLNTGELFF. CDR3 nucleotides: TGTGCCAGCAGCCCCTCACAGCTTCTGAACACCGGGGAGCTGTTTTTT.

The rearrangement links TRBV4-3 to TRBJ2-7, with 9 nucleotides matching TRBD1. The CDR3 has 16 residues. V lost 1 base and J lost 3; bases outside the gene matches: 7. Germline assignment: CDR1 LGHNA and CDR2 YSLEER. CDR3 loop: CASSQGRDRAGYEQYF. The CDR3 DNA is TGCGCCAGCAGCCAAGGTCGGGACAGGGCTGGCTACGAGCAGTACTTC.

This chain joins TRBV5-1 and TRBJ2-4; D is uncertain. The CDR3 covers 14 residues. Per germline, CDR1 SGHRS and CDR2 YFSETQ. Trimming took 4 bases from V and 0 from J, leaving 8 bases between them. The CDR3 region is CASSQGLAKNIQYF. The CDR3 nucleotides are TGCGCCAGCAGCCAAGGGCTAGCCAAAAACATTCAGTACTTC.

This chain links TRBV4-3 with TRBJ2-7; 10 bases map to TRBD1. The germline gives CDR1 LGHNA, CDR2 YSLEER. V dropped 0 bases and J dropped 1; count of bases not matched to a gene: 3. This CDR3 comprises 16 residues. The CDR3 nucleotides are TGCGCCAGCAGCCAAGACCGACAGGGGGCGTCCTACGAGCAGTACTTC. Translating it yields CASSQDRQGASYEQYF.

The chain has TRBV19 and TRBJ2-7, with D possibly being TRBD2 (5 bases). The CDR3 length is 14 residues. The germline gives CDR1 LNHDA, CDR2 SQIVND (reference sequence). Trimming cost V 1 base and J 2 bases, with 9 bases left between them. CDR3 protein: CASSIGGSAYEQYF. Here the CDR3 DNA reads TGTGCCAGTAGTATAGGCGGGTCCGCCTACGAGCAGTACTTC.

The chain recombines TRBV19 with TRBJ1-5; TRBD1 is a possible D gene (5 bases). Trimming took off 8 bases at V and 4 bases at J, with 18 bases between the two ends. The CDR3 spans 15 residues. Per germline, CDR1 LNHDA and CDR2 SQIVND (reference sequence). CDR3 coding DNA: TGTGCCAGTCGAGCCGGGACCCGGGGAAATCAGCCCCAGCATTTT. It is translated as CASRAGTRGNQPQHF.

The chain joins TRBV7-9 to TRBJ2-1; D unclear. Germline lookup yields CDR1 SEHNR and CDR2 FQNEAQ (reference sequence). CDR3 length: 15 amino acids. V gave up 5 bases and J gave up 0 bases, with 11 bases separating them. In nucleotides, the CDR3 is TGTGCCAGCAGCCCTGGGAAGCCCTCCTACAATGAGCAGTTCTTC. This sequence encodes CASSPGKPSYNEQFF.

This chain links TRBV27 with TRBJ1-1; TRBD1 is a possible D gene (5 bases). V lost 3 bases to trimming and J lost 1 base, with 15 bases between them. This CDR3 contains 16 residues. CDR1 is MNHEY and CDR2 is SMNVEV in the germline V gene (reference sequence). In DNA form, the CDR3 reads TGTGCCAGCAGTTTCCAGGGAGGGACGGGGAACACTGAAGCTTTCTTT. It is translated as CASSFQGGTGNTEAFF.

The rearrangement links TRBV18 to TRBJ1-1, with a tentative D call TRBD1 (5 bases). The CDR3 sequence is 15 residues long. Trimming removed 3 bases at V and 0 bases at J, with 11 bases between. Germline loops: CDR1 KGHSH, CDR2 LQKENI. The CDR3 reads CASSPAREMNTEAFF. In DNA form, the CDR3 reads TGTGCCAGCTCACCGGCCAGGGAAATGAACACTGAAGCTTTCTTT.